This T cell receptor (beta chain) was sequenced in a study of spatial heterogeneity in lung cancer. Study-level findings and limits: The numbers of ubiquitous and regional expanded TCRs correlated with ubiquitous and regional nonsynonymous mutations, respectively. Higher tumor mutation counts went along with higher counts of expanded intratumoral alpha and beta TCRs.

Documented time point: sample taken at primary tumor resection. Samples were obtained from some 70 donors, all untreated early-stage non-small cell lung cancer patients. Tumor, nontumor lung or frozen PBMC supplied whole RNA that was sequenced unsorted. The CDR3 length is 15 residues, termini included. CDR1 is LGHNT and CDR2 is FRNRAP in the germline V gene. TCRdb used MiXCR to reprocess the 5' RACE reads, holding one entry per CDR3 protein. The sample comprises about 8,800 distinct CDR3 sequences, 4.5% of which are singletons, and roughly 11% rests with the top ten. The table lists this clonotype with many counts. Antigen unknown. No DNA is shown, since the ends of the CDR3 on it are uncertain; the CDR3 is the one TCRdb lists.

The chain recombines TRBV12-5 with TRBJ1-2; no DNA check was done on the table's D call, TRBD1. Sequencing used lung tumor tissue, obtained at surgery. The clonotype originates from a female donor with early-stage non-small cell lung cancer. CDR3 sequence: CASGLVMGQIYGYTF.